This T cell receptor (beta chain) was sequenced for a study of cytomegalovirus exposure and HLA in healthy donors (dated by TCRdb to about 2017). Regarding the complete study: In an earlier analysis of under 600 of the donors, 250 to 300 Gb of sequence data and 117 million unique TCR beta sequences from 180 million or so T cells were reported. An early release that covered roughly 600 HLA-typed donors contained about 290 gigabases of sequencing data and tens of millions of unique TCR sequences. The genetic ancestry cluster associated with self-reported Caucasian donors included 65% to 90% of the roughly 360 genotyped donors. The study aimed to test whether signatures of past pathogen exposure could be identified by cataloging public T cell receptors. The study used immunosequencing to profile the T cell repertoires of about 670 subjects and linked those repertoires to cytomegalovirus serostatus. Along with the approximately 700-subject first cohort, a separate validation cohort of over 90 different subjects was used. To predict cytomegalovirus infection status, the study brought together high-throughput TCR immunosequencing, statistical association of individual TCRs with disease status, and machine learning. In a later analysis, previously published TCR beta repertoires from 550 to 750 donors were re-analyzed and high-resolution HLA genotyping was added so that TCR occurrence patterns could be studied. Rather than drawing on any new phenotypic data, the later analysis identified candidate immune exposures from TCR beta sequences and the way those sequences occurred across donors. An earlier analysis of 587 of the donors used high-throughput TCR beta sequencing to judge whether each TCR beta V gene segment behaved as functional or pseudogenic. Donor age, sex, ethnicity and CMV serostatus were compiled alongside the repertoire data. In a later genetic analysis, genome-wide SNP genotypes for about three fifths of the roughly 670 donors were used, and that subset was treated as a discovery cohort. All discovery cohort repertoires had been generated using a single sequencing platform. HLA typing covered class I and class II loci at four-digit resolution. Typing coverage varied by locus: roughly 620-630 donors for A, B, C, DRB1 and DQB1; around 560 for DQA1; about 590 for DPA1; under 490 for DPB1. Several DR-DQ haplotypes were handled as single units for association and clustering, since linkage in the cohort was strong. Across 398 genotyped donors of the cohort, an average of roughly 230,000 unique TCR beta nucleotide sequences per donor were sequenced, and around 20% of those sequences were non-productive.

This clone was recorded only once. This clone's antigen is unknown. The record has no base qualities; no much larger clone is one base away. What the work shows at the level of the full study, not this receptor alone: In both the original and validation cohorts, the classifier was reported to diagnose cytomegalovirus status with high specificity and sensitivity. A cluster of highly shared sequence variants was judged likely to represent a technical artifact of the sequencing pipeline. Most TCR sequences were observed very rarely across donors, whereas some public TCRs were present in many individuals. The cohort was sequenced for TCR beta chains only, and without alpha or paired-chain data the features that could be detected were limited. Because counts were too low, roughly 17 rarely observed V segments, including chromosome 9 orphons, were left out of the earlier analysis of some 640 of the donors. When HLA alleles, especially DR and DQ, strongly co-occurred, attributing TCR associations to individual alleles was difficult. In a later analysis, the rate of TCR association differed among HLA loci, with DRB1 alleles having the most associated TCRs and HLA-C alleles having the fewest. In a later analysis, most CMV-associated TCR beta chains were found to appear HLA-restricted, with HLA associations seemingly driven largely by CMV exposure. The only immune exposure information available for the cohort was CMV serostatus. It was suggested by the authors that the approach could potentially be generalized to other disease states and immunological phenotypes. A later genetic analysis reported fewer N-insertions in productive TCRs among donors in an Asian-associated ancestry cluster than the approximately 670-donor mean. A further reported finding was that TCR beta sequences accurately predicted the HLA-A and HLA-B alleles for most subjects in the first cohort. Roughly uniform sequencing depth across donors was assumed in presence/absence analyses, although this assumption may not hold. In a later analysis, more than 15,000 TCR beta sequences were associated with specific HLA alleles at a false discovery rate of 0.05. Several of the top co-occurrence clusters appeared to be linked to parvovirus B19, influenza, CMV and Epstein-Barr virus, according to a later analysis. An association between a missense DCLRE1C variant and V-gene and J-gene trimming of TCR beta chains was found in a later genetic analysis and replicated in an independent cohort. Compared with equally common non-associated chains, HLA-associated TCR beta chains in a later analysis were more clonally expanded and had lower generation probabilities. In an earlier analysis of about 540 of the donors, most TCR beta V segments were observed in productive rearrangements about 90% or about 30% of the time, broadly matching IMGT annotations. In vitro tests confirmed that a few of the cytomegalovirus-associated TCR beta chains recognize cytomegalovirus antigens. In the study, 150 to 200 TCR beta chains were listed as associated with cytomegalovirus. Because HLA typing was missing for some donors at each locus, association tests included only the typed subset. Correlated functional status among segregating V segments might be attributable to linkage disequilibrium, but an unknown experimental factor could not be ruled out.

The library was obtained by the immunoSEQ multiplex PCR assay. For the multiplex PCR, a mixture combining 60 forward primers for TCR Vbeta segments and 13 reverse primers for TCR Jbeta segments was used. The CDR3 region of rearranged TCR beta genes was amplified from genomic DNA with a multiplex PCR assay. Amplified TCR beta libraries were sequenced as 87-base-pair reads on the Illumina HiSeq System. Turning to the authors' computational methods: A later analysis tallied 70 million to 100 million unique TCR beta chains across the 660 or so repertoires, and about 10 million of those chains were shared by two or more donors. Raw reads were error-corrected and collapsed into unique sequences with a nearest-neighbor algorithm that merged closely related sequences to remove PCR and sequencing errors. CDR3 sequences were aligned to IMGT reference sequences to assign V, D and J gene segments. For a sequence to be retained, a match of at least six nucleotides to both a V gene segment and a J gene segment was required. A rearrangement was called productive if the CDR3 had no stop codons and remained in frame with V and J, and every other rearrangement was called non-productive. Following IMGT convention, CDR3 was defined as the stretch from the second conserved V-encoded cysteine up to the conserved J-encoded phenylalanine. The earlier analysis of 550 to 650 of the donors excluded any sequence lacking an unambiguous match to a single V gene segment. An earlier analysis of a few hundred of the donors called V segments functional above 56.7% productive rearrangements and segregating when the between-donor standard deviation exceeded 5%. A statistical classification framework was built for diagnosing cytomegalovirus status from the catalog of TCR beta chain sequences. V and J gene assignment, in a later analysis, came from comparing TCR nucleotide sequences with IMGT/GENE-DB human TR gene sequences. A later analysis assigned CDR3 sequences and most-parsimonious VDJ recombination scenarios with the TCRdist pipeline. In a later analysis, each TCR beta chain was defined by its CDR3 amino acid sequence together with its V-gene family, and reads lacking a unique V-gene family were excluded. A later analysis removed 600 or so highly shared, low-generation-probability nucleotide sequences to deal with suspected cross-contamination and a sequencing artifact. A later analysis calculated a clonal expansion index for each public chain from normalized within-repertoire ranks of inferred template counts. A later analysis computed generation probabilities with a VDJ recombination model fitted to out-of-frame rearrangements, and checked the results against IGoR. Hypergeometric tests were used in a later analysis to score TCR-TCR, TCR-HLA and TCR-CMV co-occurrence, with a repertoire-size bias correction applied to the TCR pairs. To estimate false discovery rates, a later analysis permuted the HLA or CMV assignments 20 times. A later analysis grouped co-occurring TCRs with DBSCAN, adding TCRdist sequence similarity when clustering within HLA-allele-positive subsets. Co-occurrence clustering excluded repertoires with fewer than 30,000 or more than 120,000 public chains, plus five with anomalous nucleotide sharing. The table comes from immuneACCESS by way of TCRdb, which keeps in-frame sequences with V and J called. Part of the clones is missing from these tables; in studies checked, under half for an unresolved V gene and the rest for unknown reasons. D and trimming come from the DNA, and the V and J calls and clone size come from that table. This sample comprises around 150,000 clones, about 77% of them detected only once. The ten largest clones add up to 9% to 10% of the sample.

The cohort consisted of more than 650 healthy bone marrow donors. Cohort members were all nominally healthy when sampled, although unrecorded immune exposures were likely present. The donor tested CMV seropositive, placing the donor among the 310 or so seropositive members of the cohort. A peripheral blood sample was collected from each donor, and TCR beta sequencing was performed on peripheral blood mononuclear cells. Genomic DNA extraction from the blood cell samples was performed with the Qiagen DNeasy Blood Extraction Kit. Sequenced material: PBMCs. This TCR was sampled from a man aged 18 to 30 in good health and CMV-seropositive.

The DNA sequence follows: TGTGCCAGCAGCGTAGACCGTAGGGGGTCTGGAAACACCATATATTTT. Translated, this gives CASSVDRRGSGNTIYF. This chain is built from TRBV9 and TRBJ1-3, with a weak D call of TRBD1 (6 bases match). The CDR3 sequence holds 16 residues, the cysteine and phenylalanine included. Solely the CDR3 DNA is kept, with 48 bases framed from the first base. V and J are truncated by 0 bases and 1 base respectively, leaving an intervening sequence of 11 bases. According to the germline V gene, CDR1 reads SGDLS and CDR2 reads YYNGEE.